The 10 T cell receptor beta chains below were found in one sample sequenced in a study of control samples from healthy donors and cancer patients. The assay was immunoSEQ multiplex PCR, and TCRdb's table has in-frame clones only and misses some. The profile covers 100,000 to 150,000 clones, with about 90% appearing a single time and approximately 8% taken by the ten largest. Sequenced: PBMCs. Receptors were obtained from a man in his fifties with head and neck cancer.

In DNA form, the CDR3 reads TGTGCCCGACGGACAGGGAAAGGCTACACCTTC. As protein: CARRTGKGYTF. The chain recombines TRBV30 with TRBJ1-2, with 8 bases identical to TRBD1. Germline values: CDR1 GTSNPN, CDR2 SVGIG (reference sequence). The CDR3 has 11 amino acids. The V segment lost 8 bases and the J segment 8 bases; nucleotides outside the gene matches: 7. Combining the CDR3 with reference TRBV30 and TRBJ1-2 gives the whole variable domain SQTIHQWPATLVQPVGSPLSLECTVEGTSNPNLYWYRQAAGRGLQLLFYSVGIGQISSEVPQNLSASRPQDRQFILSSKKLLLSDSGFYLCARRTGKGYTFGSGTRLTVV.

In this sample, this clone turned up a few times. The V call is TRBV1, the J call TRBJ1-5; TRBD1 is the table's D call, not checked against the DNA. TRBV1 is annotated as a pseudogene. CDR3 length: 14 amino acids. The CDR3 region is CTGWDRGSNQPQHF. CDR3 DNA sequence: TGCACCGGGTGGGACAGGGGGAGCAATCAGCCCCAGCATTTT.

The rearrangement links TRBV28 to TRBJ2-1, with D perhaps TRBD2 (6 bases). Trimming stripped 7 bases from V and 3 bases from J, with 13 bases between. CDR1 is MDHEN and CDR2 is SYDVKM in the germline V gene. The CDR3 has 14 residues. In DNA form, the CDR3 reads TGTGCCAGCATTCGCGACGGGAGCTACAATGAGCAGTTCTTC. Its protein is CASIRDGSYNEQFF.

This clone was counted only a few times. DNA of the CDR3: TGTGCCAGCAGTCTCTCTTTCCCGGGACAGGGGAACACTGAAGCTTTCTTT. The encoded protein is CASSLSFPGQGNTEAFF. J is TRBJ1-1 and V is TRBV27, with 9 bases matching TRBD1. The CDR3 sequence is 17 residues long. V trimming: 5 bases; J trimming: 1 base; junction bases outside the gene matches: 11. The germline V gene has CDR1 MNHEY and CDR2 SMNVEV (reference sequence).

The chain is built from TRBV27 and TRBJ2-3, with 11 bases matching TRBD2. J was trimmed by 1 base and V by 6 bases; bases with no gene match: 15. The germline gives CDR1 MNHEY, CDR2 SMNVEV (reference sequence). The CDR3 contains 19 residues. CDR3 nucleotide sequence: TGTGCCAGCAGGGGAGGTAGCGGGAGGGCCTTCGGGGGCACAGATACGCAGTATTTT. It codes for CASRGGSGRAFGGTDTQYF.

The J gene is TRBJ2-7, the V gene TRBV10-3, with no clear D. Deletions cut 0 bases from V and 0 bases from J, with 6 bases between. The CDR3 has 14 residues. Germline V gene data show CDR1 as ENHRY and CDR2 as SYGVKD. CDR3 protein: CAISESYNSYEQYF. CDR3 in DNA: TGTGCCATCAGTGAGTCGTACAACTCCTACGAGCAGTACTTC.

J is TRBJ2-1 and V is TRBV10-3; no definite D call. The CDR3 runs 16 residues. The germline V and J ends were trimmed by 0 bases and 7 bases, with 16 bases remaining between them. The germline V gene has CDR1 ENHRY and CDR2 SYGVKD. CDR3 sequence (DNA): TGTGCCATCAGTGAGTCCGTAGTGGTTGACGCGAATGAGCAGTTCTTC. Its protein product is CAISESVVVDANEQFF.

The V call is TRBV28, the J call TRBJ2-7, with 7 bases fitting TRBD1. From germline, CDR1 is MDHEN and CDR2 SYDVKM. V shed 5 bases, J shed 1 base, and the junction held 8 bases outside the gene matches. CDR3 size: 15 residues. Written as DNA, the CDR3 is TGTGCCAGCAGTCCGTACACACAGGGGTCCTACGAGCAGTACTTC. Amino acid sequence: CASSPYTQGSYEQYF.

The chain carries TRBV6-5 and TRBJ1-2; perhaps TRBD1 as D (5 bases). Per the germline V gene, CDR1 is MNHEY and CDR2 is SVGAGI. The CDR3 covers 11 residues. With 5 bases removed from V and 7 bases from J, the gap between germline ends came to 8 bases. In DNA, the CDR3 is TGTGCCAGCAGTCAGGGTATTGGCTACACCTTC. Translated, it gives CASSQGIGYTF.

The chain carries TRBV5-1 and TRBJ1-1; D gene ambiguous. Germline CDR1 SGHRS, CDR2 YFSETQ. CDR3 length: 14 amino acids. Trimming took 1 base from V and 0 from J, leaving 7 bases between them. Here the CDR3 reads CASSLRSVNTEAFF. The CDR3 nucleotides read TGCGCCAGCAGCTTGAGGTCGGTGAACACTGAAGCTTTCTTT.